This TCR beta chain was sequenced in a study of shared clonotypes between healthy human individuals. The data were produced by immunoSEQ multiplex PCR, yet TCRdb's version contains in-frame clones alone and is incomplete. The data show roughly 2,300,000 clones, less than 95% seen once. The CDR3 is made up of 15 amino acids. Trimming cost V 6 bases and J 4 bases; bases outside gene matches: 8. Germline V gene data show CDR1 as SGHAT and CDR2 as FQNNGV. The study, taken as a whole, reports: Rarefaction curves obtained for sorted subsets showed sequencing incomplete despite large depth.

On this clone itself: Antigen unknown.

This clonotype originated in a man in his late teens or twenties in good health. Some clones in this sample may be carry-over from other donors' samples. The chain recombines TRBV11-2 with TRBJ2-1; 8 nucleotides match TRBD1. Sequenced input: naive CD4+ T cells from PBMCs. This sample's subset: CD45RA+ positively selected. Written as DNA, the CDR3 is TGTGCCAGCAGACCCCCGGGACAGGAATACAATGAGCAGTTCTTC. Its translation: CASRPPGQEYNEQFF. The full variable domain, in which reference TRBV11-2 and TRBJ2-1 provide the parts outside the CDR3, is EAGVAQSPRYKIIEKRQSVAFWCNPISGHATLYWYQQILGQGPKLLIQFQNNGVVDDSQLPKDRFSAERLKGVDSTLKIQPAKLEDSAVYLCASRPPGQEYNEQFFGPGTRLTVL.